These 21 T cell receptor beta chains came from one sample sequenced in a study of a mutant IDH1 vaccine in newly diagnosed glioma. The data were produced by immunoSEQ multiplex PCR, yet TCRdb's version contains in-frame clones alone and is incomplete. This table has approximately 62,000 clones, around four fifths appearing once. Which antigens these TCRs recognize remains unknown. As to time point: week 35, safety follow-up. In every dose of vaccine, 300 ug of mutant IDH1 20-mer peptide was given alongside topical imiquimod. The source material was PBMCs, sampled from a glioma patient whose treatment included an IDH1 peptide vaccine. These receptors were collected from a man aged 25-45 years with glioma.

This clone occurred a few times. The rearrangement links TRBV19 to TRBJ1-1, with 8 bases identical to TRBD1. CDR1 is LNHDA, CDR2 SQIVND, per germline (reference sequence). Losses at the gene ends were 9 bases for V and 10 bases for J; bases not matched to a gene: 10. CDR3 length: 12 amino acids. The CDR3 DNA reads TGTGCCAGCACCCCACAGGGGGTCGGAGCTTTCTTT. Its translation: CASTPQGVGAFF.

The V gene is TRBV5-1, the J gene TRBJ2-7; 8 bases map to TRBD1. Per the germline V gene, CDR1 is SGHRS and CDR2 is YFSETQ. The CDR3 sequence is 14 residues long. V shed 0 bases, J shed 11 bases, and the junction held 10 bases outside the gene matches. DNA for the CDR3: TGCGCCAGCAGCTTGGCCTCGGGCAGGGGGCGAAAGTACTTC. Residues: CASSLASGRGRKYF.

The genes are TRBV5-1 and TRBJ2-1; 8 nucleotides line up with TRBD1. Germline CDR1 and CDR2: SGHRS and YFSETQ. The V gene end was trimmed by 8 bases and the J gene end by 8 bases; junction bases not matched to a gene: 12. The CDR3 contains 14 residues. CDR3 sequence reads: CASGGRGLVDEQFF. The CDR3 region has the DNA TGCGCCAGTGGGGGCAGGGGGCTGGTCGATGAGCAGTTCTTC.

Here the CDR3 reads CASSVDGNYGYTF. The CDR3 DNA sequence: TGCGCCAGCAGCGTAGACGGGAACTATGGCTACACCTTC. J is TRBJ1-2 and V is TRBV5-1; no firm D call. CDR3 length equals 13 residues. Germline-derived CDR1 and CDR2 are SGHRS and YFSETQ. V was cut by 4 bases and J by 2 bases, with 9 bases left in between. The full variable domain, with the rest looked up from reference TRBV5-1 and TRBJ1-2, is KAGVTQTPRYLIKTRGQQVTLSCSPISGHRSVSWYQQTPGQGLQFLFEYFSETQRNKGNFPGRFSGRQFSNSRSEMNVSTLELGDSALYLCASSVDGNYGYTFGSGTRLTVV.

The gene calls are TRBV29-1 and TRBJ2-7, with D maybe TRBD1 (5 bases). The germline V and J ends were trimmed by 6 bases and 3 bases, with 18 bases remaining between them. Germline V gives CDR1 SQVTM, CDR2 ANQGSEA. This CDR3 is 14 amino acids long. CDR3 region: CSVSGPEKFYEQYF. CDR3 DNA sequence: TGCAGCGTATCAGGGCCAGAAAAATTCTACGAGCAGTACTTC.

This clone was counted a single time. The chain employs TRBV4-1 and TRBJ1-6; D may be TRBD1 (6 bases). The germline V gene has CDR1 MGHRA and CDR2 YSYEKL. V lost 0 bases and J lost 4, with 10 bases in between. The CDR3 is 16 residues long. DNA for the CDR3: TGCGCCAGCAGCCAAGATGAGGGGGGGTATAATTCACCCCTCCACTTT. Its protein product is CASSQDEGGYNSPLHF.

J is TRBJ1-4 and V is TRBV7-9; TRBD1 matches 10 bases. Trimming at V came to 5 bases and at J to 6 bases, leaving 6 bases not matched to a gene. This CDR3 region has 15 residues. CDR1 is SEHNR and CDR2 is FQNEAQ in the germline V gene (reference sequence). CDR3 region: CASSRAGTGDEKLFF. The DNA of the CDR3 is TGTGCCAGCAGCAGAGCCGGGACAGGGGATGAAAAACTGTTTTTT.

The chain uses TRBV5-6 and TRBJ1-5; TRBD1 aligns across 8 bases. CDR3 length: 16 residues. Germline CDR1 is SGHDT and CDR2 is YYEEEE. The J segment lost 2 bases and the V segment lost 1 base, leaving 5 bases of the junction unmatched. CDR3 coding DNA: TGTGCCAGCAGCTTGCAGGGGGCGGTTGGCAATCAGCCCCAGCATTTT. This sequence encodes CASSLQGAVGNQPQHF. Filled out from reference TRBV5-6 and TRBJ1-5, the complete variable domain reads DAGVTQSPTHLIKTRGQQVTLRCSPKSGHDTVSWYQQALGQGPQFIFQYYEEEERQRGNFPDRFSGHQFPNYSSELNVNALLLGDSALYLCASSLQGAVGNQPQHFGDGTRLSIL.

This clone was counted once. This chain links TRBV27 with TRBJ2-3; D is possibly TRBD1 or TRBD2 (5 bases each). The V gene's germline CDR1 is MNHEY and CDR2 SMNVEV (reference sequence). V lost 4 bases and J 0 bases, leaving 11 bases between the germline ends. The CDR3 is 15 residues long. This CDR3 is CASSWDRKSTDTQYF. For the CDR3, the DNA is TGTGCCAGCAGTTGGGACCGGAAAAGCACAGATACGCAGTATTTT.

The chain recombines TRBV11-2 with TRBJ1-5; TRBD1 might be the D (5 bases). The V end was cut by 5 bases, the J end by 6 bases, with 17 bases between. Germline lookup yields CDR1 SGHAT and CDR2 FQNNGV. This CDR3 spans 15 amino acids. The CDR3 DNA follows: TGTGCCAGCAGCACGGGACCTGGTGGTACTCAGCCCCAGCATTTT. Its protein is CASSTGPGGTQPQHF. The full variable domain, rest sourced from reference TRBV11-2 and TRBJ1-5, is EAGVAQSPRYKIIEKRQSVAFWCNPISGHATLYWYQQILGQGPKLLIQFQNNGVVDDSQLPKDRFSAERLKGVDSTLKIQPAKLEDSAVYLCASSTGPGGTQPQHFGDGTRLSIL.

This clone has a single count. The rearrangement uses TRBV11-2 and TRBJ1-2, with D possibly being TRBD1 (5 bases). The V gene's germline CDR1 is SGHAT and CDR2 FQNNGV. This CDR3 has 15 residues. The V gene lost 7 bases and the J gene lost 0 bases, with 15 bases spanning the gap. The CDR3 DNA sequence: TGTGCCAGCACCAACCCGGGGGAGGCTAACTATGGCTACACCTTC. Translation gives CASTNPGEANYGYTF.

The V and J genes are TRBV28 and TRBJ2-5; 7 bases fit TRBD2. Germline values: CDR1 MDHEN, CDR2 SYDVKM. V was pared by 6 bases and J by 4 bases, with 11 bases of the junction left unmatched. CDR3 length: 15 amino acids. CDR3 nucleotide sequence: TGTGCCAGCAGCCCCCATGGGCGGGGGATAGAGACCCAGTACTTC. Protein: CASSPHGRGIETQYF.

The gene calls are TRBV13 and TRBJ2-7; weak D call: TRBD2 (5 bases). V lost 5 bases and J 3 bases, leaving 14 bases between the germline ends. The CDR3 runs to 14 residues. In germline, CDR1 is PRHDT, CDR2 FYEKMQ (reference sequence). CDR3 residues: CASSVFRRGYEQYF. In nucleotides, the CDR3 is TGTGCCAGCAGCGTGTTTCGACGGGGCTACGAGCAGTACTTC.

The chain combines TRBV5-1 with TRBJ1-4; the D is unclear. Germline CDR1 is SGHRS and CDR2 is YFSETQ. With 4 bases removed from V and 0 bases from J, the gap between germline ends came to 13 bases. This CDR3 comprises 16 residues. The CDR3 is CASSQTRISTNEKLFF. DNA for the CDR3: TGCGCCAGCAGCCAAACTCGGATATCAACTAATGAAAAACTGTTTTTT.

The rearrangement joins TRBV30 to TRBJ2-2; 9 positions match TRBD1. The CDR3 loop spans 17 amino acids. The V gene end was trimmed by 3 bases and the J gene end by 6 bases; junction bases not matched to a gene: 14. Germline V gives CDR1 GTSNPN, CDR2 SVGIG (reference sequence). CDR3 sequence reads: CAWRGGQGFSVSGELFF. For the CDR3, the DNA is TGTGCCTGGAGAGGCGGACAGGGGTTTAGCGTATCCGGGGAGCTGTTTTTT. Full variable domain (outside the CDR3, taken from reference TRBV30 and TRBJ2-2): SQTIHQWPATLVQPVGSPLSLECTVEGTSNPNLYWYRQAAGRGLQLLFYSVGIGQISSEVPQNLSASRPQDRQFILSSKKLLLSDSGFYLCAWRGGQGFSVSGELFFGEGSRLTVL.

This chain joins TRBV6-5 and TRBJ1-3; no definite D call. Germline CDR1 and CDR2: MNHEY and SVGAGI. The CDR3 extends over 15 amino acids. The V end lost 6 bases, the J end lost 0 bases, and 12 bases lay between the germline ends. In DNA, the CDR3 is TGTGCCAGCAGACACGACCCTGACTCTGGAAACACCATATATTTT. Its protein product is CASRHDPDSGNTIYF.

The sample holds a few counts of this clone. CDR3 coding DNA: TGTGCCAGCAGCTCTCTCCAGGGACAGGGTTACTCTGGAAACACCATATATTTT. It yields the protein CASSSLQGQGYSGNTIYF. This chain uses TRBV13 with TRBJ1-3; 9 positions match TRBD1. The CDR3 has 18 residues. The germline CDR1 and CDR2 sequences are PRHDT and FYEKMQ (reference sequence). Unmatched junction bases numbered 10, after V lost 4 bases and J lost 0 bases.

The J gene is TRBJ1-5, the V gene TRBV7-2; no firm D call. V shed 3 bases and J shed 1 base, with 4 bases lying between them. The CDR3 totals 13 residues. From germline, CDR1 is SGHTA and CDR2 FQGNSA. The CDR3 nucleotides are TGTGCCAGCAGCTTCAGGAGCAATCAGCCCCAGCATTTT. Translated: CASSFRSNQPQHF. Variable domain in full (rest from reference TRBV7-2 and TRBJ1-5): GAGVSQSPSNKVTEKGKDVELRCDPISGHTALYWYRQSLGQGLEFLIYFQGNSAPDKSGLPSDRFSAERTGGSVSTLTIQRTQQEDSAVYLCASSFRSNQPQHFGDGTRLSIL.

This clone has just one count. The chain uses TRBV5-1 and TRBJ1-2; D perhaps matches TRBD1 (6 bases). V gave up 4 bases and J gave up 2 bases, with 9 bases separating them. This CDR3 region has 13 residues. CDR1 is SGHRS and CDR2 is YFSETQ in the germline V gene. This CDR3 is CASSKDRNYGYTF. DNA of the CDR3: TGCGCCAGCAGCAAGGACAGAAACTATGGCTACACCTTC.

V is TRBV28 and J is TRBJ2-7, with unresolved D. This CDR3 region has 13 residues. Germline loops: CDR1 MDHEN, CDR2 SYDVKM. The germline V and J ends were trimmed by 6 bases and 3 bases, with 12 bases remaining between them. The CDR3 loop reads CASRTVGIYEQYF. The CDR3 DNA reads TGTGCCAGCAGAACTGTTGGGATCTACGAGCAGTACTTC.

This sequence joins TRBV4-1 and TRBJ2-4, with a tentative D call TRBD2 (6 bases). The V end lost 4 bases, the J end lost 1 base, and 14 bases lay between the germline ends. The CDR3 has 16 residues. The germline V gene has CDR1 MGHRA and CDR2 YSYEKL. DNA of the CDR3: TGCGCCAGCAGCCGGGGGACTGCCGAGGCCAAAAACATTCAGTACTTC. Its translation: CASSRGTAEAKNIQYF.